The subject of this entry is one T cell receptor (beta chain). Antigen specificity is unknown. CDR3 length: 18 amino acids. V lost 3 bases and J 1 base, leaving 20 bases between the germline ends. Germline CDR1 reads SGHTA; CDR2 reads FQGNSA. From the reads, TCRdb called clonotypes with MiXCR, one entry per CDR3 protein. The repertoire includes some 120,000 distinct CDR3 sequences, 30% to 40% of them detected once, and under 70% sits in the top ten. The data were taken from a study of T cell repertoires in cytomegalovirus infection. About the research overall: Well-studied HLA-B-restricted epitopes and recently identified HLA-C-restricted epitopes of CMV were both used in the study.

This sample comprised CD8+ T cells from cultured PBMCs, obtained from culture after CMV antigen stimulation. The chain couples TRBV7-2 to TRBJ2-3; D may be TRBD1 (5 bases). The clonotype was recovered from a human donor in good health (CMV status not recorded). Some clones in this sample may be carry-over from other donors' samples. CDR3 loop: CASSFWQGVYLGTDTQYF. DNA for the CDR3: TGTGCCAGCAGCTTCTGGCAGGGTGTGTATCTTGGCACAGATACGCAGTATTTT.